These 27 T cell receptor beta chains were sequenced from one sample in a study of T cell responses to AZD1222 COVID-19 vaccine. The protocol was immunoSEQ multiplex PCR, while the TCRdb copy is restricted to in-frame clones and leaves out a portion. The data hold about 73,000 clones, with 89% observed a single time. The specimen comprised peripheral blood, sampled 28 days after the second AZD1222 dose. The receptors come from an adult who received the AZD1222 COVID-19 vaccine.

V is TRBV3-1 (or the pseudogene TRBV3-2) and J is TRBJ2-5, with 14 bases that match TRBD2. Germline loops: CDR1 LGHDT, CDR2 YNNKEL (reference sequence). The ends lost 0 bases at V and 6 bases at J; junction bases unmatched: 6. There are 17 residues in the CDR3. This CDR3 reads CASSQDGGTSGRKTQYF. Here the CDR3 DNA reads TGTGCCAGCAGCCAAGATGGGGGGACTAGCGGGAGAAAGACCCAGTACTTC.

The CDR3 DNA is TGTGCCTGGATGCAGGGGGGGCACGGCTACACCTTC. Its protein product is CAWMQGGHGYTF. The chain joins TRBV30 to TRBJ1-2; 7 bases are shared with TRBD1. This CDR3 has 12 residues. The V segment lost 4 bases and the J segment 8 bases; nucleotides outside the gene matches: 7. Germline-derived CDR1 and CDR2 are GTSNPN and SVGIG (reference sequence).

J is TRBJ1-2 and V is TRBV30; 7 bases agree with TRBD1. V shed 5 bases, J shed 10 bases, and the junction held 13 bases outside the gene matches. The CDR3 loop spans 13 amino acids. Germline V gene lookup returns CDR1 GTSNPN and CDR2 SVGIG (reference sequence). CDR3 nucleotides: TGTGCCTGGTCACGACAGGGTATGGGTGCCTACACCTTC. As protein: CAWSRQGMGAYTF.

The V call is TRBV12-3 or TRBV12-4, the J call TRBJ2-1; a weak D match, TRBD2 (5 bases). The CDR3 has 11 residues. V lost 7 bases and J 10 bases, leaving 11 bases between the germline ends. Here the CDR3 DNA reads TGTGCCAGCACCCGGGGTTGGGAGCAGTTCTTC. Protein sequence: CASTRGWEQFF.

The V and J genes are TRBV30 and TRBJ1-5; 7 bases line up with TRBD1. Germline V CDR1 and CDR2: GTSNPN, SVGIG (reference sequence). Unmatched junction bases numbered 5, after V lost 0 bases and J lost 6 bases. The CDR3 extends over 14 amino acids. The DNA for the CDR3 is TGTGCCTGGAGTGTAGGAGGGGGCGGTCAGCCCCAGCATTTT. Encoded protein: CAWSVGGGGQPQHF.

V and J are TRBV4-3 and TRBJ2-2, with TRBD1 identical over 7 bases. The CDR3 has 18 amino acids. Germline V CDR1 and CDR2: LGHNA, YSLEER. V lost 0 bases, J lost 0 bases, and 7 bases stayed unmatched. The CDR3 protein is CASSQDDRGRTNTGELFF. The CDR3 DNA reads TGCGCCAGCAGCCAAGATGATAGGGGGCGGACGAACACCGGGGAGCTGTTTTTT.

This chain joins TRBV7-8 and TRBJ2-7; D gene ambiguous. V lost 6 bases to trimming and J lost 5 bases, with 14 bases between them. CDR3 length: 13 residues. Germline CDR1 is SGHVS and CDR2 is FQNEAQ. The CDR3 bases are TGTGCCAGCAGGGTGGGCCAAAGGCACGAGCAGTACTTC. It is translated as CASRVGQRHEQYF.

V usage is TRBV11-3 and J usage is TRBJ1-2; tentative D call: TRBD1 (6 bases). Looked up from germline, CDR1 is SGHNT and CDR2 is YENEEA. This CDR3 spans 13 amino acids. Deletions cut 7 bases from V and 1 base from J, with 10 bases between. CDR3 DNA: TGTGCCAGCACCCAACAGGGTAACTATGGCTACACCTTC. Encoded protein: CASTQQGNYGYTF.

V is TRBV2 and J is TRBJ1-1, with 10 nucleotides matching TRBD1. The germline gives CDR1 SNHLY, CDR2 FYNNEI. The CDR3 covers 18 residues. J lost 0 bases, V lost 2 bases, and 9 bases had no gene match. CDR3 nucleotides: TGTGCCAGCAGTGAAATCCCCGCGGGACAGGGGCTGAACACTGAAGCTTTCTTT. Protein: CASSEIPAGQGLNTEAFF.

The genes are TRBV28 and TRBJ2-7; D may be TRBD1 or TRBD2 (5 bases each). Per germline, CDR1 MDHEN and CDR2 SYDVKM. Trimming took 6 bases from V and 4 from J, leaving 22 bases between them. The CDR3 is 16 amino acids. The CDR3 region has the DNA TGTGCCAGCAGACCAAGTTCGGGGCAGAAATTATACGAGCAGTACTTC. Its protein product is CASRPSSGQKLYEQYF. Based on the CDR3 plus reference TRBV28 and TRBJ2-7, the full variable domain is DVKVTQSSRYLVKRTGEKVFLECVQDMDHENMFWYRQDPGLGLRLIYFSYDVKMKEKGDIPEGYSVSREKKERFSLILESASTNQTSMYLCASRPSSGQKLYEQYFGPGTRLTVT.

This CDR3 is CASSKTGERSPLHF. The DNA for the CDR3 is TGTGCCAGCAGCAAGACAGGGGAAAGGTCACCCCTCCACTTT. This chain joins TRBV6-5 and TRBJ1-6; 8 bases agree with TRBD1. The length of the CDR3 is 14 residues. Germline CDR1 reads MNHEY; CDR2 reads SVGAGI. V lost 6 bases and J lost 10; bases outside the gene matches: 8.

The genes are TRBV18 and TRBJ2-6; a weak D match, TRBD1 (6 bases). Germline V gene data show CDR1 as KGHSH and CDR2 as LQKENI. The CDR3 extends over 18 amino acids. The ends were cut back, 1 base at V and 0 bases at J, with 13 bases in the middle. This CDR3 reads CASSPLGAPSSGANVLTF. CDR3 DNA sequence: TGTGCCAGCTCACCACTGGGGGCGCCAAGCTCTGGGGCCAACGTCCTGACTTTC.

The chain links TRBV24-1 to TRBJ2-3, with 9 bases that match TRBD1. The V and J ends lost 3 bases and 4 bases, in that order; junction bases with no gene match: 7. Germline V lookup: CDR1 KGHDR, CDR2 SFDVKD. The CDR3 is 16 residues long. The CDR3 sequence: CATSDPVTGGADTQYF. CDR3 nucleotide sequence: TGTGCCACCAGTGATCCAGTGACAGGGGGGGCAGATACGCAGTATTTT.

The chain joins TRBV7-3 to TRBJ1-1; D not resolved. V dropped 6 bases and J dropped 2 bases, with 10 bases sitting between them. This CDR3 is 13 amino acids long. The germline V gene encodes CDR1 SGHTA and CDR2 FQGTGA. In DNA, the CDR3 is TGTGCCAGCAGTTCCGACCCTAACACTGAAGCTTTCTTT. It is translated as CASSSDPNTEAFF.

The CDR3 DNA is TGCGCCAGCAGCTTGTCACAGACTAGCACAGATACGCAGTATTTT. It encodes CASSLSQTSTDTQYF. The rearrangement joins TRBV5-1 to TRBJ2-3; D remains unclear. Trimming left V 1 base short and J 0 bases short, with 9 bases between. The CDR3 extends over 15 amino acids. Germline assignment: CDR1 SGHRS and CDR2 YFSETQ. The whole variable domain, filled in from reference TRBV5-1 and TRBJ2-3, reads KAGVTQTPRYLIKTRGQQVTLSCSPISGHRSVSWYQQTPGQGLQFLFEYFSETQRNKGNFPGRFSGRQFSNSRSEMNVSTLELGDSALYLCASSLSQTSTDTQYFGPGTRLTVL.

This clone appeared a single time. J is TRBJ1-4 and V is TRBV10-3; 11 bases agree with TRBD1. V was pared by 8 bases and J by 13 bases, with 6 bases of the junction left unmatched. CDR3 size: 12 residues. CDR1 ENHRY and CDR2 SYGVKD come from the germline V gene. The CDR3 spells CAIWSGTGGLFF. The CDR3 DNA reads TGTGCCATCTGGTCGGGGACAGGGGGACTGTTTTTT.

The chain links TRBV5-6 to TRBJ2-3; the D gene is possibly TRBD2 (6 bases). This CDR3 is built from 18 residues. Trimming left V 2 bases short and J 1 base short, with 20 bases between. CDR1 and CDR2 from the germline V gene are SGHDT and YYEEEE. CDR3 loop: CASSFLTFGGMGTDTQYF. DNA for the CDR3: TGTGCCAGCAGCTTTCTCACCTTCGGCGGGATGGGCACAGATACGCAGTATTTT.

As for this clone: It is likely a read error, because the conserved phenylalanine at the end of the CDR3 is missing. The limits of the CDR3 on the DNA are not certain, so only TCRdb's listed CDR3 is given. The chain links TRBV5-4 to TRBJ1-2. The CDR3 is 9 residues long, counting both termini. From germline, CDR1 is SGHNT and CDR2 YYREEE (reference sequence). This CDR3 is CASSSRTGS.

V is TRBV6-4 and J is TRBJ2-2; the D gene is possibly TRBD2 (5 bases). CDR1 is MRHNA, CDR2 SNTAGT, per germline. The V end was cut by 8 bases, the J end by 3 bases, with 7 bases between. The CDR3 extends over 12 amino acids. CDR3 sequence reads: CASEGDTGELFF. CDR3 DNA: TGTGCCAGCGAGGGAGACACCGGGGAGCTGTTTTTT.

The chain couples TRBV6-5 to TRBJ1-5, with TRBD1 matching 8 bases. V was clipped by 5 bases and J by 8 bases; unmatched bases: 8. The CDR3 totals 14 residues. CDR1 MNHEY and CDR2 SVGAGI come from the germline V gene. CDR3 bases: TGTGCCAGCAGTACTCAGGGGGCGCGGGAGCCCCAGCATTTT. As protein: CASSTQGAREPQHF.

The rearrangement joins TRBV7-2 to TRBJ2-3; 10 nucleotides match TRBD2. The germline V gene encodes CDR1 SGHTA and CDR2 FQGNSA. This CDR3 comprises 19 residues. The V gene end was trimmed by 5 bases and the J gene end by 0 bases; junction bases not matched to a gene: 14. In nucleotides, the CDR3 is TGTGCCAGCAGCGCACGAGCGGGAGGGCCCTCCTCTAGCACAGATACGCAGTATTTT. This codes for CASSARAGGPSSSTDTQYF.

The table lists this clone with a count of one. The chain carries TRBV6-2 or TRBV6-3 and TRBJ1-5, with TRBD1 matching 8 bases. Germline V gene data show CDR1 as MNHEY and CDR2 as SVGEGT. The CDR3 sequence is 16 residues long. V dropped 5 bases and J dropped 4; count of bases not matched to a gene: 10. The CDR3 DNA reads as TGTGCCAGCAGTCAAATGCAGGGGGCTGGGAATCAGCCCCAGCATTTT. Encoded protein: CASSQMQGAGNQPQHF.

This clone was recorded only once. Germline and junction disagree at one end, which may indicate a read error. The chain is built from TRBV12-3 or TRBV12-4 and TRBJ1-2; D might be TRBD1 (5 bases). This CDR3 spans 11 amino acids. CDR3 loop: CASSLLGPQSF. The CDR3 coding sequence is TGTGCCAGCAGTTTGCTGGGACCGCAAAGTTTC.

The chain links TRBV5-5 to TRBJ1-1, with 7 bases that match TRBD1. CDR3 length: 13 amino acids. V gave up 0 bases and J gave up 7 bases; unmatched junction bases: 3. Germline CDR1 reads SGHKS; CDR2 reads YYEKEE (reference sequence). CDR3 residues: CASSLAGQFEAFF. CDR3 nucleotides: TGTGCCAGCAGCTTGGCGGGACAGTTTGAAGCTTTCTTT.

The chain recombines TRBV5-8 with TRBJ2-7; 9 bases agree with TRBD1. With V trimmed by 5 bases and J by 0 bases, 6 bases remained unmatched. This CDR3 is 15 amino acids long. Germline CDR1 is SGHTS and CDR2 is YDEGEE. CDR3 DNA: TGTGCCAGCAGGCCAGTACAGGGGGCCTCCTACGAGCAGTACTTC. It translates to CASRPVQGASYEQYF. The full variable domain, in which reference TRBV5-8 and TRBJ2-7 provide the parts outside the CDR3, is EAGVTQSPTHLIKTRGQQATLRCSPISGHTSVYWYQQALGLGLQFLLWYDEGEERNRGNFPPRFSGRQFPNYSSELNVNALELEDSALYLCASRPVQGASYEQYFGPGTRLTVT.

V is TRBV2 and J is TRBJ1-2; weak D call: TRBD1 (6 bases). This CDR3 has 15 residues. Germline CDR1 reads SNHLY; CDR2 reads FYNNEI. Trimming left V 3 bases short and J 2 bases short, with 13 bases between. CDR3 region: CASSEGGAPNYGYTF. The CDR3 DNA is TGTGCCAGCAGTGAGGGGGGGGCGCCGAACTATGGCTACACCTTC.

The chain combines TRBV19 with TRBJ1-3, with no clear D. The germline V gene has CDR1 LNHDA and CDR2 SQIVND (reference sequence). V gave up 7 bases and J gave up 1 base, with 14 bases separating them. The CDR3 loop spans 15 amino acids. CDR3 nucleotides: TGTGCCAGTAATAAGTGGGCGTCGTCTGGAAACACCATATATTTT. Translating gives CASNKWASSGNTIYF. Drawing the rest from reference TRBV19 and TRBJ1-3, the complete variable domain is DGGITQSPKYLFRKEGQNVTLSCEQNLNHDAMYWYRQDPGQGLRLIYYSQIVNDFQKGDIAEGYSVSREKKESFPLTVTSAQKNPTAFYLCASNKWASSGNTIYFGEGSWLTVV.